Listed below are T cell receptor beta chains from one sample, sequenced in a study of blood T cell repertoires in COVID-19. Libraries were prepared by immunoSEQ multiplex PCR; TCRdb keeps only in-frame clonotypes and omits some of them. The table has 150,000 to 200,000 clones, 88% seen once; the top ten hold roughly 6%. The sample comprised peripheral blood. The receptor set was obtained from a man aged 35 to 55 with active or convalescent COVID-19. CDR3s include the opening cysteine and the closing phenylalanine or tryptophan. The order of the fields is clone size, V gene, J gene, D gene, CDR3 DNA, CDR3 protein. The D gene is left open where the match is weak. The size entry is marked missing in some rows and otherwise reads once, few, many or a size class.

.,TRBV19,TRBJ1-4,TRBD1,TGTGCCAGTAGTAATATAGGACAGGCGGGTAATGAAAAACTGTTTTTT,CASSNIGQAGNEKLFF
.,TRBV19,TRBJ2-7,TRBD1,TGTGCCAGTAGTATAGTCCCCCGGGGACAGGCCTACGAGCAGTACTTC,CASSIVPRGQAYEQYF
.,TRBV19,TRBJ1-1,.,TGTGCCAGTAGTGCCCAGGGGTTCTACACTGAAGCTTTCTTT,CASSAQGFYTEAFF
.,TRBV3-1/TRBV3-2,TRBJ2-5,.,TGTGCCAGCACCTTCACATCTAGCGACCAAGAGACCCAGTACTTC,CASTFTSSDQETQYF
.,TRBV7-2,TRBJ1-5,.,TGTGCCAGCACCACAAGAGGGGGACCGACCGGTCAGCCCCAGCATTTT,CASTTRGGPTGQPQHF
.,TRBV6-6,TRBJ1-2,TRBD1,TGTGCCAGCAGTTACGACAGGGGACCGACTAACTATGGCTACACCTTC,CASSYDRGPTNYGYTF
.,TRBV5-1,TRBJ1-1,TRBD1,TGCGCCAGCAGCTTGACCTGGGACAGTTTCGCGTCTTTCTTT,CASSLTWDSFASFF
.,TRBV28,TRBJ2-1,.,TGTGCCAGCAGCCCCGCGCGGGATCAACTGGGGCACAATGAGCAGTTCTTC,CASSPARDQLGHNEQFF
.,TRBV12-5,TRBJ2-3,.,TGTGCTAGTGGTTCCCCTGGCGGGGGCACAGATACGCAGTATTTT,CASGSPGGGTDTQYF
few,TRBV28,TRBJ1-5,.,TGTGCCAGCAGACCTGGACAACAGGGGCCCCAGCATTTT,CASRPGQQGPQHF
once,TRBV24-1,TRBJ1-2,TRBD1,TGTGCCACCAGTGATAAGACAGGGAGGTATGGCTACACCTTC,CATSDKTGRYGYTF
few,TRBV19,TRBJ1-1,.,TGTGCCAGTAGTACAGGGAACACTGAAGCTTTCTTT,CASSTGNTEAFF
.,TRBV6-2/TRBV6-3,TRBJ2-5,TRBD1,TGTGCCAGCAGTTACCCATTCGGACAGGGGGCTAAAGAGACCCAGTACTTC,CASSYPFGQGAKETQYF
.,TRBV2,TRBJ1-5,.,TGTGCCAGCTGGCTCCAGGAGGGTCAGCCCCAGCATTTT,CASWLQEGQPQHF
.,TRBV10-2,TRBJ1-1,.,TGCGCCAGCAGTGTTACGGGGGTCGGGACTGAAGCTTTCTTT,CASSVTGVGTEAFF
.,TRBV19,TRBJ2-5,.,TGTGCCAGTAGTATAGATGGTAACAGAAGAAGCCAAGAGACCCAGTACTTC,CASSIDGNRRSQETQYF
.,TRBV19,TRBJ2-5,.,TGTGCCAGTAGTGTACAAGAGACCCAGTACTTC,CASSVQETQYF
.,TRBV9,TRBJ1-2,TRBD1,TGTGCCAGCAGCGTCGGGACAGATTATGGCTACACCTTC,CASSVGTDYGYTF
.,TRBV28,TRBJ1-2,TRBD1,TGTGCCAGCACCAACCCATCGGGACAGCGGGGCTACACCTTC,CASTNPSGQRGYTF
.,TRBV27,TRBJ1-5,.,TGTGCCAGCAGTTTGCAGGGCGCCAATCAGCCCCAGCATTTT,CASSLQGANQPQHF
.,TRBV6-1,TRBJ1-3,.,TGTGCCAGCAGTGAAGCCCAGGACTCTGGAAACACCATATATTTT,CASSEAQDSGNTIYF
.,TRBV28,TRBJ2-1,.,TGTGCCAGCAGTTTAGTCGGGGGTAATTATAATGAGCAGTTCTTC,CASSLVGGNYNEQFF
.,TRBV9,TRBJ2-7,TRBD1,TGTGCCAGCAGCGTAGGGGACAGTAAACCCTACGAGCAGTACTTC,CASSVGDSKPYEQYF
.,TRBV28,TRBJ2-3,TRBD2,TGTGCCAGCAGACGAACTAGCGGGAGGTGGTATGGCACAGATACGCAGTATTTT,CASRRTSGRWYGTDTQYF
.,TRBV7-3,TRBJ2-3,.,TGTGCCAGCAGCAGGGACTTAAGCACAGATACGCAGTATTTT,CASSRDLSTDTQYF
.,TRBV3-1/TRBV3-2,TRBJ2-3,TRBD2,TGTGCCAGCAGTTTGTCTTCCGGGACTACACTAAGCACAGATACGCAGTATTTT,CASSLSSGTTLSTDTQYF
.,TRBV23-1,TRBJ2-1,TRBD1,TGCGCCAGCAGTCAACCCCAGGGGGCCAATGAGCAGTTCTTC,CASSQPQGANEQFF